This T cell receptor beta chain was documented in a study of blood T cell repertoires in COVID-19. The assay was immunoSEQ multiplex PCR, and TCRdb's table has in-frame clones only and misses some. The sample has 120,000 to 150,000 clones; around nine tenths are singletons. Germline lookup yields CDR1 LNHDA and CDR2 SQIVND (reference sequence). V was clipped by 0 bases and J by 4 bases; unmatched bases: 14. The CDR3 is 18 amino acids. The specimen was peripheral blood. This receptor was obtained from a man aged 50 to 60 with active or convalescent COVID-19. The chain uses TRBV19 and TRBJ1-2, with 7 bases aligning to TRBD1. The CDR3 spells CASSIDPLDRPTIYGYTF. The DNA for the CDR3 is TGTGCCAGTAGTATAGATCCCTTGGACAGGCCGACTATCTATGGCTACACCTTC.